The 25 T cell receptor beta chains reported below all come from one sample, sequenced in a study of shared clonotypes between healthy human individuals. TCRdb's copy holds only in-frame clones and misses some; the assay was immunoSEQ multiplex PCR. The sample lists about 600,000 clones, roughly 97% occurring once. Sequenced material: naive CD4+ T cells sorted from blood. Subset defined: CD45RA+ positively selected. Source of these receptors: a woman aged 25 to 39 in good health.

The chain employs TRBV2 and TRBJ2-3; D call uncertain. CDR3 size: 15 residues. Germline V gene sequence: CDR1 SNHLY, CDR2 FYNNEI. V shed 4 bases and J shed 0 bases, with 11 bases lying between them. CDR3 amino acids: CASSVRGPSTDTQYF. CDR3 bases: TGTGCCAGCAGTGTGCGCGGTCCTAGCACAGATACGCAGTATTTT.

The chain joins TRBV28 to TRBJ2-7, with TRBD1 as a possible D gene (6 bases). Germline CDR1 and CDR2: MDHEN and SYDVKM. This CDR3 region has 14 residues. The V end was cut by 3 bases, the J end by 2 bases, with 11 bases between. The CDR3 here is CASSLGRGTYEQYF. The CDR3 DNA follows: TGTGCCAGCAGTTTGGGCAGGGGAACCTACGAGCAGTACTTC.

This clone was picked up a small number of times. The chain couples TRBV5-8 to TRBJ2-3, with D possibly being TRBD2 (5 bases). Germline CDR1 is SGHTS and CDR2 is YDEGEE. The CDR3 totals 15 residues. The ends were cut back, 2 bases at V and 2 bases at J, with 12 bases in the middle. The CDR3 is CASSFGRLYTDTQYF. CDR3 DNA: TGTGCCAGCAGCTTTGGGAGACTATACACAGATACGCAGTATTTT.

The CDR3 region has the DNA TGTGCCAGCAGGGGACTAGCGGGAGCCGGGGAGCTGTTTTTT. Translating gives CASRGLAGAGELFF. The rearrangement joins TRBV27 to TRBJ2-2; 14 nucleotides line up with TRBD2. The V gene's germline CDR1 is MNHEY and CDR2 SMNVEV (reference sequence). CDR3 length: 14 residues. V shed 6 bases and J 6 bases; nucleotides not matched to a gene: 0.

The chain recombines TRBV11-2 with TRBJ2-5; unclear D gene. The V gene's germline CDR1 is SGHAT and CDR2 FQNNGV. Trimming removed 3 bases from V and 4 bases from J, with 18 bases in between. The CDR3 consists of 16 residues. The CDR3 DNA sequence: TGTGCCAGCAGCTTTTCCGCTTCGCGGTTTGTAGAGACCCAGTACTTC. It encodes CASSFSASRFVETQYF.

DNA for the CDR3: TGTGCCAGCAGTTTCCCCCAGGACGGTGAAATCGGCTACACCTTC. Protein sequence: CASSFPQDGEIGYTF. The rearrangement uses TRBV28 and TRBJ1-2, with D unresolved. The CDR3 spans 15 residues. CDR1 is MDHEN, CDR2 SYDVKM, per germline. V lost 3 bases, J lost 8 bases, and 19 bases lay in between.

The rearrangement uses TRBV28 and TRBJ2-5, with 11 nucleotides matching TRBD2. CDR1 and CDR2 (germline): MDHEN, SYDVKM. CDR3 length: 16 residues. Trimming removed 3 bases from V and 4 bases from J; junction bases left unmatched: 7. Written as DNA, the CDR3 is TGTGCCAGCAGTTTGACTAGCGGGAACTGGGGAGAGACCCAGTACTTC. Translation gives CASSLTSGNWGETQYF.

The chain combines TRBV7-2 with TRBJ2-5; TRBD1 agrees at 9 bases. V gave up 4 bases and J gave up 3 bases; unmatched junction bases: 3. Germline CDR1 and CDR2: SGHTA and FQGNSA. The CDR3 is 14 residues long. The CDR3 is CASSSRTGEETQYF. The CDR3 bases are TGTGCCAGCAGCTCAAGGACAGGGGAAGAGACCCAGTACTTC.

CDR3 coding DNA: TGTGCCAGCAGCTTATCTCGTTTGTTCGCTAGGGAGGGGAACACTGAAGCTTTCTTT. Translating it yields CASSLSRLFAREGNTEAFF. The chain is built from TRBV7-8 and TRBJ1-1; D uncertain. This CDR3 has 19 amino acids. Germline assignment: CDR1 SGHVS and CDR2 FQNEAQ. V was pared by 2 bases and J by 1 base, with 23 bases between.

The rearrangement joins TRBV18 to TRBJ2-1; 7 bases are shared with TRBD2. J gave up 6 bases and V 0 bases, and 5 bases lay outside the gene matches. This CDR3 has 15 amino acids. Germline values: CDR1 KGHSH, CDR2 LQKENI. This CDR3 is CASSPPREERNEQFF. The CDR3, as DNA: TGTGCCAGCTCACCACCTCGGGAGGAGCGCAATGAGCAGTTCTTC. The full variable domain, rest sourced from reference TRBV18 and TRBJ2-1, is NAGVMQNPRHLVRRRGQEARLRCSPMKGHSHVYWYRQLPEEGLKFMVYLQKENIIDESGMPKERFSAEFPKEGPSILRIQQVVRGDSAAYFCASSPPREERNEQFFGPGTRLTVL.

This rearrangement joins TRBV28 to TRBJ2-7; TRBD1 matches 7 bases. The CDR3 totals 14 residues. Germline values: CDR1 MDHEN, CDR2 SYDVKM. With 2 bases clipped from V and 2 bases from J, the junction kept 3 bases outside the gene matches. CDR3 sequence reads: CASSLPTGAYEQYF. CDR3 DNA: TGTGCCAGCAGTTTACCTACAGGGGCCTACGAGCAGTACTTC.

This sequence joins TRBV28 and TRBJ2-7; a weak D match, TRBD2 (6 bases). V was clipped by 3 bases and J by 2 bases, with 26 bases between them. Looked up from germline, CDR1 is MDHEN and CDR2 is SYDVKM. The CDR3 runs 19 residues. The CDR3: CASSFINLLWGPGAYEQYF. The CDR3 DNA follows: TGTGCCAGCAGTTTCATTAACTTGCTCTGGGGCCCGGGGGCCTACGAGCAGTACTTC. Based on the CDR3 plus reference TRBV28 and TRBJ2-7, the full variable domain is DVKVTQSSRYLVKRTGEKVFLECVQDMDHENMFWYRQDPGLGLRLIYFSYDVKMKEKGDIPEGYSVSREKKERFSLILESASTNQTSMYLCASSFINLLWGPGAYEQYFGPGTRLTVT.

This chain joins TRBV14 and TRBJ1-1; D gene uncertain. This CDR3 region has 15 residues. Trimming left V 4 bases short and J 0 bases short, with 12 bases between. Germline CDR1 is SGHDN and CDR2 is FVKESK. The CDR3 here is CASSRNHIMNTEAFF. Written as DNA, the CDR3 is TGTGCCAGCAGCCGAAACCATATAATGAACACTGAAGCTTTCTTT.

The chain has TRBV11-2 and TRBJ2-1, with D uncertain. Germline CDR1 and CDR2: SGHAT and FQNNGV. V lost 8 bases and J 0 bases, leaving 14 bases between the germline ends. CDR3 length: 15 residues. The CDR3 loop is CASLSMRSSYNEQFF. In nucleotides, the CDR3 is TGTGCCAGCCTCTCGATGAGAAGCTCCTACAATGAGCAGTTCTTC.

The V call is TRBV14, the J call TRBJ2-6; possibly TRBD1 for D (6 bases). The CDR3 is made up of 18 amino acids. The germline V and J ends were trimmed by 3 bases and 1 base, with 16 bases remaining between them. Germline CDR1 reads SGHDN; CDR2 reads FVKESK. CDR3 sequence (DNA): TGTGCCAGCAGCCACTACAGGGATAGAAGTTCTGGGGCCAACGTCCTGACTTTC. It specifies CASSHYRDRSSGANVLTF.

The chain carries TRBV18 and TRBJ2-1; D is possibly TRBD2 (6 bases). V was pared by 3 bases and J by 4 bases, with 13 bases between. Germline V lookup: CDR1 KGHSH, CDR2 LQKENI. This CDR3 spans 15 amino acids. The CDR3 region has the DNA TGTGCCAGCTCACCGCCGGGACTTCAATACAATGAGCAGTTCTTC. Protein: CASSPPGLQYNEQFF.

The chain joins TRBV11-3 to TRBJ2-2, with 7 bases that match TRBD2. There are 14 residues in the CDR3. With 5 bases clipped from V and 3 bases from J, the junction kept 3 bases outside the gene matches. The germline V gene has CDR1 SGHNT and CDR2 YENEEA. DNA of the CDR3: TGTGCCAGCAGCCCTAGCGGAGACACCGGGGAGCTGTTTTTT. Translated, it gives CASSPSGDTGELFF.

V is TRBV5-5 and J is TRBJ1-6, with D perhaps TRBD1 (5 bases). Germline V lookup: CDR1 SGHKS, CDR2 YYEKEE (reference sequence). The CDR3 consists of 16 residues. Between the trimmed V and J ends, which lost 1 base and 7 bases, there was a span of 15 bases. CDR3 protein: CASSLSPGTLNSPLHF. In DNA, the CDR3 is TGTGCCAGCAGCTTGTCACCAGGGACCCTCAATTCACCCCTCCACTTT.

J is TRBJ2-7 and V is TRBV7-2; possibly TRBD2 for D (6 bases). The CDR3 has 14 amino acids. Trimming left V 0 bases short and J 9 bases short, with 15 bases between. Germline CDR1 and CDR2: SGHTA and FQGNSA. The CDR3 DNA is TGTGCCAGCAGCTTAGCTGGAGGGACCCCAGGGCAGTACTTC. Its protein is CASSLAGGTPGQYF.

V gene TRBV5-4 combines with J gene TRBJ2-1; D may be TRBD2 (6 bases). Deletions cut 0 bases from V and 10 bases from J, with 11 bases between. The length of the CDR3 is 13 residues. Germline V lookup: CDR1 SGHNT, CDR2 YYREEE (reference sequence). CDR3 sequence: CASSLVGGSEQFF. The CDR3 coding sequence is TGTGCCAGCAGCTTGGTAGGAGGGAGCGAGCAGTTCTTC.

V gene TRBV10-1 combines with J gene TRBJ1-2, with a tentative D call TRBD1 (5 bases). CDR1 WNHNN and CDR2 SYGVQD come from the germline V gene (reference sequence). The CDR3 covers 13 residues. V was cut by 8 bases and J by 8 bases, with 18 bases left in between. The CDR3 DNA reads TGCGCCAGCCCGAACAGGCAGGCGCGAGGCTACACCTTC. Protein product: CASPNRQARGYTF.

The gene calls are TRBV10-2 and TRBJ2-1; TRBD2 matches 12 bases. This CDR3 has 13 residues. Germline V gene data show CDR1 as WSHSY and CDR2 as SAAADI. Trimming took 8 bases from V and 7 from J; bases not matched to a gene: 3. The CDR3 sequence is CASRLAGDNEQFF. In DNA form, the CDR3 reads TGCGCCAGCCGACTAGCGGGAGATAATGAGCAGTTCTTC.

The CDR3 region is CASSDGTSGSADTQYF. CDR3 nucleotides: TGTGCCAGTAGTGATGGGACTAGCGGGAGTGCAGATACGCAGTATTTT. This rearrangement joins TRBV19 to TRBJ2-3; TRBD2 matches at 14 bases. CDR1 and CDR2 (germline): LNHDA, SQIVND (reference sequence). Losses at the gene ends were 5 bases for V and 4 bases for J; bases not matched to a gene: 5. The CDR3 has 16 residues.

This clone was recorded only once. The same CDR3 can be traced to other DNA sequences in this sample. This chain connects TRBV5-1 to TRBJ2-1; 7 bases align to TRBD1. The V and J ends lost 4 bases and 0 bases, in that order; junction bases with no gene match: 4. The germline V gene has CDR1 SGHRS and CDR2 YFSETQ. The CDR3 consists of 15 residues. CDR3 nucleotide sequence: TGCGCCAGCAGCCTAGGGACAGACTCCTACAATGAGCAGTTCTTC. The encoded protein is CASSLGTDSYNEQFF.

V gene TRBV28 combines with J gene TRBJ2-5; TRBD2 matches 8 bases. CDR1 is MDHEN, CDR2 SYDVKM, per germline. V lost 6 bases and J lost 3; bases outside the gene matches: 12. The CDR3 loop spans 16 amino acids. CDR3 DNA sequence: TGTGCCAGCAGCCACTCTGGACTAGCAGACAAAGAGACCCAGTACTTC. It is translated as CASSHSGLADKETQYF.